This TCR beta chain was identified in a study of blood T cell repertoires in COVID-19. Study details: The origin of the acute and convalescent COVID-19 samples was the United States, Italy and Spain.

The assay was immunoSEQ multiplex PCR, and TCRdb's table has in-frame clones only and misses some. The sample records a few hundred thousand clones, over 75% being singletons. V dropped 3 bases and J dropped 4 bases, with 8 bases sitting between them. This CDR3 spans 13 amino acids. CDR1 and CDR2 (germline): SGHRS, YFSETQ. This study enrolled people aged 18 to 89 from under 25 US geographic areas. Two negative PCRs, clearance, or symptom resolution characterized the recovered Cohort 3 donors. This receptor was identified in a woman between 40 and 55 years old who had recovered from COVID-19. Material for sequencing was PBMCs or T cells enriched from blood (not recorded which). The chain combines TRBV5-1 with TRBJ1-5; D gene ambiguous. The CDR3 DNA reads as TGCGCCAGCAGCTACTCTTTAAATCAGCCCCAGCATTTT. It encodes CASSYSLNQPQHF.